The 12 T cell receptor beta chains given below trace back to one sample, sequenced in a study of T cell repertoires in cytomegalovirus infection. TCRdb fed the reads into MiXCR, producing one record per CDR3 protein. This repertoire shows approximately 240,000 distinct CDR3 sequences, roughly an eighth found once; its top ten account for around 1.6%. Sequencing input: PBMCs. Receptor source: a human donor in good health (CMV status not recorded). Some clones in this sample may be carry-over from other donors' samples.

This clonotype has a count of ten or more. The chain has TRBV7-8 and TRBJ2-7; TRBD1 might be the D (7 bases). The V gene lost 7 bases and the J gene lost 2 bases, with 18 bases spanning the gap. Germline-derived CDR1 and CDR2 are SGHVS and FQNEAQ. There are 15 residues in the CDR3. This CDR3 reads CASTPRGTAPYEQYF. The CDR3 DNA reads TGTGCCAGCACCCCTCGGGGGACAGCCCCCTACGAGCAGTACTTC.

This sequence joins TRBV29-1 and TRBJ2-7; unclear D gene. The CDR3 is 12 residues long. The V and J ends lost 2 bases and 1 base respectively, with 6 bases between them. Germline V gene lookup returns CDR1 SQVTM and CDR2 ANQGSEA. Here the CDR3 DNA reads TGCAGCGTTGAACTCCCATCCTACGAGCAGTACTTC. Translated, it gives CSVELPSYEQYF.

Details on this clonotype: A much bigger clone sits one base away, suggesting this may be a read error. This rearrangement joins TRBV7-3 to TRBJ1-6; D may be TRBD1 (6 bases). This CDR3 region has 18 residues. V was pared by 3 bases and J by 0 bases, with 15 bases between. Germline V CDR1 and CDR2: SGHTA, FQGTGA. For the CDR3, the DNA is TGTGCCAGCAGCTTGCCGGGACACCTGAGCTCCTATAATTCACCCCTCCACTTT. Amino acids: CASSLPGHLSSYNSPLHF. The full variable domain, with the rest looked up from reference TRBV7-3 and TRBJ1-6, is GAGVSQTPSNKVTEKGKYVELRCDPISGHTALYWYRQSLGQGPEFLIYFQGTGAADDSGLPNDRFFAVRPEGSVSTLKIQRTERGDSAVYLCASSLPGHLSSYNSPLHFGNGTRLTVT.

This clonotype was seen repeatedly, ten times or more. The V call is TRBV7-2, the J call TRBJ2-3; 12 bases map to TRBD2. The V segment lost 4 bases and the J segment 1 base; nucleotides outside the gene matches: 3. The germline gives CDR1 SGHTA, CDR2 FQGNSA. The CDR3 runs 16 residues. CDR3 sequence (DNA): TGTGCCAGCAGCTCGAGGACTAGCGGGGGCACAGATACGCAGTATTTT. This encodes CASSSRTSGGTDTQYF.

The chain is built from TRBV3-1 and TRBJ2-3, with D tentatively TRBD2 (5 bases). The CDR3 totals 14 residues. Per the germline V gene, CDR1 is LGHDT and CDR2 is YNNKEL (reference sequence). Trimming stripped 4 bases from V and 4 bases from J, with 12 bases between. The CDR3 coding sequence is TGTGCCAGCAGCCTAGACCTCGGGGCAGATACGCAGTATTTT. Residues: CASSLDLGADTQYF.

This clonotype has a handful of counts. V and J are TRBV24-1 and TRBJ2-1; TRBD1 aligns across 8 bases. The CDR3 spans 17 residues. CDR1 is KGHDR, CDR2 SFDVKD, per germline. The ends lost 0 bases at V and 3 bases at J; junction bases unmatched: 6. CDR3 sequence (DNA): TGTGCCACCAGTGATTTGCGGGGACAGGTTTTCTACAATGAGCAGTTCTTC. This codes for CATSDLRGQVFYNEQFF.

This clonotype was detected many times. The V call is TRBV7-2, the J call TRBJ1-1; D is possibly TRBD1 (5 bases). CDR1 and CDR2 from the germline V gene are SGHTA and FQGNSA. CDR3 length: 15 residues. V lost 7 bases and J lost 7, with 22 bases in between. The CDR3 DNA follows: TGTGCCAGCAACCTAGGCCCGGGGCTCGACGGTGAAGCTTTCTTT. Amino acids: CASNLGPGLDGEAFF.

This clonotype has at least ten counts. The chain carries TRBV6-2 or TRBV6-3 and TRBJ2-5, with TRBD2 identical over 8 bases. Germline CDR1 MNHEY, CDR2 SVGEGT. The CDR3 loop spans 16 amino acids. V shed 5 bases and J 5 bases; nucleotides not matched to a gene: 13. In DNA, the CDR3 is TGTGCCAGCAGTCAAAGACTAGCGACAATTCCCGAGACCCAGTACTTC. Residues: CASSQRLATIPETQYF.

This clonotype was seen a few times. CDR3 loop: CASSPGTSWGEQFF. CDR3 DNA sequence: TGTGCCAGCAGTCCCGGGACTAGCTGGGGGGAGCAGTTCTTC. The chain joins TRBV12-3 or TRBV12-4 to TRBJ2-1, with TRBD2 matching over 9 bases. The CDR3 extends over 14 amino acids. With V trimmed by 5 bases and J by 10 bases, 9 bases remained unmatched.

The genes are TRBV6-2 or TRBV6-3 and TRBJ2-1, with D uncertain. The germline V gene encodes CDR1 MNHEY and CDR2 SVGEGT. CDR3 length: 15 residues. Trimming removed 6 bases at V and 0 bases at J, with 12 bases between. Here the CDR3 reads CASRKRFSSYNEQFF. DNA of the CDR3: TGTGCCAGCAGGAAAAGGTTTAGCTCCTACAATGAGCAGTTCTTC.

This clonotype was observed many times. This sequence joins TRBV6-5 and TRBJ2-6; the D is unclear. Trimming removed 2 bases at V and 0 bases at J, with 5 bases between. Germline V gene data show CDR1 as MNHEY and CDR2 as SVGAGI. The CDR3 has 15 amino acids. CDR3 sequence (DNA): TGTGCCAGCAGTTACGACGGCTCTGGGGCCAACGTCCTGACTTTC. It is translated as CASSYDGSGANVLTF.

This clonotype appeared many times. The chain uses TRBV7-6 and TRBJ1-4; D not certain. Trimming left V 6 bases short and J 7 bases short, with 15 bases between. This CDR3 has 14 residues. Germline V lookup: CDR1 SGHVS, CDR2 FNYEAQ. As DNA, the CDR3 is TGTGCCAGCAGTCTACATGAACGGCGTGAAAAACTGTTTTTT. Its translation is CASSLHERREKLFF.